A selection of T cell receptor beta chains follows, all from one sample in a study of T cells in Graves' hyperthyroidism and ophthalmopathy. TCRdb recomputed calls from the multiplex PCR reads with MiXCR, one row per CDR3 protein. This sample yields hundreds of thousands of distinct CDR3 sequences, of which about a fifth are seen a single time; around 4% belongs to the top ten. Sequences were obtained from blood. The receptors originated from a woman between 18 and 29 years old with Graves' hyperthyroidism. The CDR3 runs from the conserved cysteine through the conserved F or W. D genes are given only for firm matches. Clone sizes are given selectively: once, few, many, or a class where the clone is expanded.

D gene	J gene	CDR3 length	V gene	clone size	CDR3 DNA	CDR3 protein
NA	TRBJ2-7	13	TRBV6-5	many	TGTGCCAGCAGTTACTCGACCGACTACGAGCAGTACTTC	CASSYSTDYEQYF
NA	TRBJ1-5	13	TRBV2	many	TGTGCCAGCAACTCAATCCCGATTCAGCCCCAGCATTTT	CASNSIPIQPQHF
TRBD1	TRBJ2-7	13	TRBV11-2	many	TGTGCCAGCAGCGTGGGACAGTCCTACGAGCAGTACTTC	CASSVGQSYEQYF
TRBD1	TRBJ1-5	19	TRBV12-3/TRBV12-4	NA	TGTGCCAGCAGTTTAGGGGACAGGGGGCGTATTCGAAGCAATCAGCCCCAGCATTTT	CASSLGDRGRIRSNQPQHF
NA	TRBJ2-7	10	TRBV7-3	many	TGTGGCTCGAGCTCCTACGAGCAGTACTTC	CGSSSYEQYF
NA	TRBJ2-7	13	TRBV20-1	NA	TGCAGTGCTAGAGATCTTGCCAACTACGAGCAGTACTTC	CSARDLANYEQYF
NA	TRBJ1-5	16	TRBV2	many	TGTGCCAGCAGTGATGTTGCAGCTTATAGCAATCAGCCCCAGCATTTT	CASSDVAAYSNQPQHF
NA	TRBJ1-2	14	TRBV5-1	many	TGCGCCAGCAGCACCGAAGGGGCGGACTATGGCTACACCTTC	CASSTEGADYGYTF
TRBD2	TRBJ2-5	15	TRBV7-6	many	TGTGCCAGCAGCTTAGGCGGGACTAGCGGAGAGACCCAGTACTTC	CASSLGGTSGETQYF
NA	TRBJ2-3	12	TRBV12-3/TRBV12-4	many	TGTGCCAGCAGCTTTAGTCAGGATACGCAGTATTTT	CASSFSQDTQYF